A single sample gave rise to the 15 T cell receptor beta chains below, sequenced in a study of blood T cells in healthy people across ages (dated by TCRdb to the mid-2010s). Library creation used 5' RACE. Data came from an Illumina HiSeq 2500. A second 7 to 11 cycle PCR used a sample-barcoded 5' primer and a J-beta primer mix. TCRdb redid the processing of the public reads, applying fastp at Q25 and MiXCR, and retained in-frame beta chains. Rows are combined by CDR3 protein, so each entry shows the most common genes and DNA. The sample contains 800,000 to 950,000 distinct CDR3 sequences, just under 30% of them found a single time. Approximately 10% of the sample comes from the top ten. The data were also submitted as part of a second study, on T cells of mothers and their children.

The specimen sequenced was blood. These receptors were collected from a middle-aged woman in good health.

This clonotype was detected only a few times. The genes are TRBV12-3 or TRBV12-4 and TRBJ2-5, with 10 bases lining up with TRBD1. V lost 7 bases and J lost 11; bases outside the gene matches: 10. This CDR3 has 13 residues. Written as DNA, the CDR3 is TGTGCCAGCAAGGACAGGGGGTTAGATGAGCAGTACTTC. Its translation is CASKDRGLDEQYF.

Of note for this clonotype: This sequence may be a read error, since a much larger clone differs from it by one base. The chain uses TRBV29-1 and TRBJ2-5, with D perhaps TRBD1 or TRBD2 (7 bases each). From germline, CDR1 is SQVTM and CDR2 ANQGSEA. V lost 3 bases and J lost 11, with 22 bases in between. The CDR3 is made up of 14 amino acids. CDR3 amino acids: CSVDRGGKYNEQYF. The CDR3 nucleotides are TGCAGCGTTGACAGGGGGGGTAAATACAATGAGCAGTACTTC. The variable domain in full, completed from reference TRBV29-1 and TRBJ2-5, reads SAVISQKPSRDICQRGTSLTIQCQVDSQVTMMFWYRQQPGQSLTLIATANQGSEATYESGFVIDKFPISRPNLTFSTLTVSNMSPEDSSIYLCSVDRGGKYNEQYFGPGTRLLVL.

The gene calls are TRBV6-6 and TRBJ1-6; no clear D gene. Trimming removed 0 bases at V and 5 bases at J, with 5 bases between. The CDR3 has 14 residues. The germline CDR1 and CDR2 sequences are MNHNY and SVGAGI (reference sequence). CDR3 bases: TGTGCCAGCAGTTACTCAAAGAATAATTCACCCCTCCACTTT. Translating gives CASSYSKNNSPLHF.

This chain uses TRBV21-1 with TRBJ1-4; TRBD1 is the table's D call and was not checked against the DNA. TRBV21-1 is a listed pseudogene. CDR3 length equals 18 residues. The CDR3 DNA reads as TGTGCCAGCAGCAAAGAAGGGGGGGACAGCTCGTCTAATGAAAAACTGTTTTTT. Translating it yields CASSKEGGDSSSNEKLFF.

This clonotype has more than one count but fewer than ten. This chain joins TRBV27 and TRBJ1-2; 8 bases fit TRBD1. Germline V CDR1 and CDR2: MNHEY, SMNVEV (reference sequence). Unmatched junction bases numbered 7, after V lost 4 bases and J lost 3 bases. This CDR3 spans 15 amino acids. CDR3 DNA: TGTGCCAGCAGTTCATGGACAGGGTTAGACTATGGCTACACCTTC. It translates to CASSSWTGLDYGYTF.

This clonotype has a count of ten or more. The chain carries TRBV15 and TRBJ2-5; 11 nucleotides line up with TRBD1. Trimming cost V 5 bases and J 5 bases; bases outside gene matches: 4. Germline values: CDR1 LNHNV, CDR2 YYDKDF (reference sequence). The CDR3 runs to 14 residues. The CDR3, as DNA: TGTGCCACCAGCGGACAGGGGGCGGGGGAGACCCAGTACTTC. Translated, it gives CATSGQGAGETQYF. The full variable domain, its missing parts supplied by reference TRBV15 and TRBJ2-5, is DAMVIQNPRYQVTQFGKPVTLSCSQTLNHNVMYWYQQKSSQAPKLLFHYYDKDFNNEADTPDNFQSRRPNTSFCFLDIRSPGLGDTAMYLCATSGQGAGETQYFGPGTRLLVL.

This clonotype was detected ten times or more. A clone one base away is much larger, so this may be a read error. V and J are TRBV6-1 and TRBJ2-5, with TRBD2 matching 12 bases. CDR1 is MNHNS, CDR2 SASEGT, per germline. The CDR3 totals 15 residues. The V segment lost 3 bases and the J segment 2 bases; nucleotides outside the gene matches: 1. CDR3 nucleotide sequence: TGTGCCAGCAGTGACCTAGCGGGGGGGCAAGAGACCCAGTACTTC. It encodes CASSDLAGGQETQYF.

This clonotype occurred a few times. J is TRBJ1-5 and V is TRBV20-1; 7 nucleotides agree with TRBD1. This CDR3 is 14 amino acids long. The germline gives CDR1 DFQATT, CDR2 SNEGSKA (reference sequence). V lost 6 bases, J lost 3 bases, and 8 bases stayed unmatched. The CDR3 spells CSASDRAFNQPQHF. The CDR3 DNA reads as TGCAGTGCCTCCGACAGGGCCTTCAATCAGCCCCAGCATTTT.

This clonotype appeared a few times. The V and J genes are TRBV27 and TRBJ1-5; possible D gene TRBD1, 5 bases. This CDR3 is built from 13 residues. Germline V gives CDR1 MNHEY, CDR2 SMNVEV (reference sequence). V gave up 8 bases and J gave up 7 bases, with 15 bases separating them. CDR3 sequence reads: CASSPGTGQPQHF. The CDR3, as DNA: TGTGCCAGCTCACCAGGGACGGGGCAGCCCCAGCATTTT.

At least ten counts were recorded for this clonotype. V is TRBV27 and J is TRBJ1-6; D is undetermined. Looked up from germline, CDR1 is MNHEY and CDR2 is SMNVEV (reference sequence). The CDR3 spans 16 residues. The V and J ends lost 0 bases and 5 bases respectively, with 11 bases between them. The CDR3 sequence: CASSLSDSAHNSPLHF. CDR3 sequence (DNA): TGTGCCAGCAGTTTATCGGATAGCGCTCATAATTCACCCCTCCACTTT.

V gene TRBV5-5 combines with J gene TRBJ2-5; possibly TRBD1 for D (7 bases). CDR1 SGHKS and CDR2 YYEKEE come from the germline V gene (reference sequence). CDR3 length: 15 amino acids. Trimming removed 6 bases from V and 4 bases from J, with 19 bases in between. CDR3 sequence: CASTIGGGGRETQYF. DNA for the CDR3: TGTGCCAGCACCATCGGAGGAGGGGGCAGAGAGACCCAGTACTTC.

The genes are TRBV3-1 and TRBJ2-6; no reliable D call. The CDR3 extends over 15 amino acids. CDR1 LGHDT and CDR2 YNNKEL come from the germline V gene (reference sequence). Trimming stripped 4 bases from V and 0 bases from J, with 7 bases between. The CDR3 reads CASSPQFSGANVLTF. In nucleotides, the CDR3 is TGTGCCAGCAGCCCTCAGTTCTCTGGGGCCAACGTCCTGACTTTC.

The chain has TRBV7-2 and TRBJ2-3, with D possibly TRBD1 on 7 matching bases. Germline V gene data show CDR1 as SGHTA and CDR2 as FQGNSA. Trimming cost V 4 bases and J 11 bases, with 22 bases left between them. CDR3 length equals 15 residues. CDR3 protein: CASSSGGLVPSMQYF. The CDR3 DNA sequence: TGTGCCAGCAGCTCAGGGGGGTTAGTTCCCTCCATGCAGTATTTT.

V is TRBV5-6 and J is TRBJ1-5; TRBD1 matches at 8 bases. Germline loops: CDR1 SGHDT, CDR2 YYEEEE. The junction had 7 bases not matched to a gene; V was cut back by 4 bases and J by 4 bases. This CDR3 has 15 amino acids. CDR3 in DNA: TGTGCCAGCAGCCCCCGGGACAGGCGTAATCAGCCCCAGCATTTT. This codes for CASSPRDRRNQPQHF.

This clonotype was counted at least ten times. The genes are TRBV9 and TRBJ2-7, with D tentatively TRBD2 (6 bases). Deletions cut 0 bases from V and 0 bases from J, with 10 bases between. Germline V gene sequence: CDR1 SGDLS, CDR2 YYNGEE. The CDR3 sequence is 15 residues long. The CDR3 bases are TGTGCCAGCAGCGTAGCGGGGGAATACTCCTACGAGCAGTACTTC. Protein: CASSVAGEYSYEQYF.